A selection of T cell receptor beta chains follows, all from one sample in a study of identical twins. TCRdb re-called the 5' RACE reads with MiXCR, one entry per CDR3 protein. The sample gives about 920,000 distinct CDR3 sequences, 9% to 15% of which show up once; around 1.6% is in the top ten. These same data were also listed under a study on yellow fever vaccine responses in identical twins.

What was sequenced was PBMCs. These receptors were collected from a woman between 18 and 30 years old in good health. Each CDR3 is given without its conserved first and last residue. The D gene is left open where the match is weak.

CDR3 length: 12
J gene: TRBJ2-1
V gene: TRBV24-1
D gene: TRBD2
CDR3 protein: ATLDSGRDNEQF

CDR3 length: 13
J gene: TRBJ2-1
V gene: TRBV9
D gene: TRBD1
CDR3 protein: ASSVVGTDTNEQF

CDR3 length: 13
J gene: TRBJ2-7
V gene: TRBV7-3
D gene: TRBD2
CDR3 protein: ASSASSGGAYEQY

CDR3 length: 13
J gene: TRBJ2-7
V gene: TRBV7-2
D gene: -
CDR3 protein: ASSPGPNLASEQY

CDR3 length: 14
J gene: TRBJ2-5
V gene: TRBV15
D gene: TRBD2
CDR3 protein: ATSRDAGAGEETQY

CDR3 length: 12
J gene: TRBJ2-4
V gene: TRBV5-4
D gene: -
CDR3 protein: ASSLNDLLNIQY

CDR3 length: 15
J gene: TRBJ2-5
V gene: TRBV18
D gene: TRBD2
CDR3 protein: ASSKAGTSGGRETQY

CDR3 length: 14
J gene: TRBJ2-2
V gene: TRBV20-1
D gene: TRBD2
CDR3 protein: CARAPSGVNTGELF

CDR3 length: 13
J gene: TRBJ2-7
V gene: TRBV18
D gene: -
CDR3 protein: ASSPRTVGVYEQY

CDR3 length: 15
J gene: TRBJ2-1
V gene: TRBV20-1
D gene: TRBD2
CDR3 protein: SAVTSGSVFSYNEQF

CDR3 length: 12
J gene: TRBJ2-5
V gene: TRBV12-3/TRBV12-4
D gene: -
CDR3 protein: ASSLVGHLGTQY

CDR3 length: 12
J gene: TRBJ2-1
V gene: TRBV28
D gene: TRBD1
CDR3 protein: ASSPRTGGFEQF

CDR3 length: 11
J gene: TRBJ2-7
V gene: TRBV11-2
D gene: -
CDR3 protein: ASSSTLAYEQY

CDR3 length: 15
J gene: TRBJ2-3
V gene: TRBV7-8
D gene: -
CDR3 protein: ASSLARGLKTTDTQY

CDR3 length: 13
J gene: TRBJ2-7
V gene: TRBV3-1
D gene: TRBD2
CDR3 protein: ASSQDRLANYEQY

CDR3 length: 12
J gene: TRBJ2-7
V gene: TRBV7-6
D gene: TRBD1
CDR3 protein: ASSPTDRLYEQY

CDR3 length: 12
J gene: TRBJ2-7
V gene: TRBV6-1
D gene: TRBD1
CDR3 protein: ASTRGQGAYEQY

CDR3 length: 12
J gene: TRBJ2-3
V gene: TRBV5-1
D gene: -
CDR3 protein: ASKLEGPTDTQY

CDR3 length: 13
J gene: TRBJ2-1
V gene: TRBV25-1
D gene: TRBD1
CDR3 protein: ASRSTGGTYNEQF

CDR3 length: 17
J gene: TRBJ2-5
V gene: TRBV20-1
D gene: TRBD2
CDR3 protein: SARDMLSLAGTVIRTQY

CDR3 length: 14
J gene: TRBJ2-7
V gene: TRBV28
D gene: TRBD2
CDR3 protein: ASIGLAGGVGYEQY

CDR3 length: 12
J gene: TRBJ2-7
V gene: TRBV29-1
D gene: TRBD1
CDR3 protein: SATAPQGEPSVL

CDR3 length: 9
J gene: TRBJ1-1
V gene: TRBV29-1
D gene: -
CDR3 protein: SAVENTEAF

CDR3 length: 15
J gene: TRBJ1-3
V gene: TRBV5-6
D gene: TRBD1
CDR3 protein: ASSLAGQPSSGNTIY

CDR3 length: 14
J gene: TRBJ2-5
V gene: TRBV6-5
D gene: TRBD2
CDR3 protein: ASSYSRGGGQETQY

CDR3 length: 12
J gene: TRBJ2-1
V gene: TRBV10-2
D gene: TRBD2
CDR3 protein: ASSEGLALNEQF

CDR3 length: 12
J gene: TRBJ1-1
V gene: TRBV10-3
D gene: -
CDR3 protein: AIGPGLPNTEAF

CDR3 length: 11
J gene: TRBJ2-1
V gene: TRBV6-2/TRBV6-3
D gene: TRBD2
CDR3 protein: ASREGGKNEQF

CDR3 length: 13
J gene: TRBJ1-1
V gene: TRBV5-1
D gene: TRBD1
CDR3 protein: ASSGGDRVGTEAF

CDR3 length: 17
J gene: TRBJ2-3
V gene: TRBV11-2
D gene: -
CDR3 protein: ASSLVVLGLPASTDTQY

CDR3 length: 13
J gene: TRBJ1-5
V gene: TRBV9
D gene: -
CDR3 protein: ASSRPVGRNQPQH

CDR3 length: 13
J gene: TRBJ2-1
V gene: TRBV6-1
D gene: TRBD2
CDR3 protein: ASSATSGRAEEQF

CDR3 length: 10
J gene: TRBJ2-1
V gene: TRBV12-3/TRBV12-4
D gene: -
CDR3 protein: ASTEGKREQF

CDR3 length: 14
J gene: TRBJ2-5
V gene: TRBV12-3/TRBV12-4
D gene: TRBD2
CDR3 protein: ASSSGLAGSIGTQY

CDR3 length: 14
J gene: TRBJ2-1
V gene: TRBV4-2
D gene: TRBD1
CDR3 protein: ASSHSTGAPYNEQF